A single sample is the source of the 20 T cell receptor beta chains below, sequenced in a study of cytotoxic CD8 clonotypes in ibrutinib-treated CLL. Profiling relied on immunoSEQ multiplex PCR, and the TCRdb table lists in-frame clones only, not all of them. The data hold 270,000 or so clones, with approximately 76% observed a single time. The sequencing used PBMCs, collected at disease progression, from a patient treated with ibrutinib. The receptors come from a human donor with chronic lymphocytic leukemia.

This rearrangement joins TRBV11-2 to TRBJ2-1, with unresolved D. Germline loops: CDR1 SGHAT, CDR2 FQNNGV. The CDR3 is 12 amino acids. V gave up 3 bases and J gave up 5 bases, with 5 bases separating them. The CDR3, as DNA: TGTGCCAGCAGCTTCCGGAACAATGAGCAGTTCTTC. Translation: CASSFRNNEQFF.

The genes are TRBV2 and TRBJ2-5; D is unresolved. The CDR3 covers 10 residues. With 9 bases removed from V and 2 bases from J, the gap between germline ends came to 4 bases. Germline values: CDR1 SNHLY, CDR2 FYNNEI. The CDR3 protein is CASGQETQYF. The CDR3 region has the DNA TGTGCCAGTGGACAAGAGACCCAGTACTTC.

The CDR3 DNA follows: TGTGCCTGCGGGGGACTAGCGGGAAACCCCGCGAACACCGGGGAGCTGTTTTTT. Protein: CACGGLAGNPANTGELFF. The chain couples TRBV9 to TRBJ2-2; TRBD2 aligns across 13 bases. CDR3 length: 18 residues. The ends lost 10 bases at V and 0 bases at J; junction bases unmatched: 12. Germline CDR1 SGDLS, CDR2 YYNGEE.

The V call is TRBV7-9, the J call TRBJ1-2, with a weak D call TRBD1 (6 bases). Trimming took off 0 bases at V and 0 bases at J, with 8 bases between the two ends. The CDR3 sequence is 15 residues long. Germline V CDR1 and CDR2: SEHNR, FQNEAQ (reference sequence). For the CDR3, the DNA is TGTGCCAGCAGCTTAGCACAGGGATCTAACTATGGCTACACCTTC. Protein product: CASSLAQGSNYGYTF.

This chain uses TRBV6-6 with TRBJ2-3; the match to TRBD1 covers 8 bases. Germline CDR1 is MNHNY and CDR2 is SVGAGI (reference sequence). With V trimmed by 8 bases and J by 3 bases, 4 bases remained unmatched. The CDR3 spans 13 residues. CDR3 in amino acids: CASLQGATDTQYF. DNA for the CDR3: TGTGCCAGCCTCCAGGGGGCAACAGATACGCAGTATTTT.

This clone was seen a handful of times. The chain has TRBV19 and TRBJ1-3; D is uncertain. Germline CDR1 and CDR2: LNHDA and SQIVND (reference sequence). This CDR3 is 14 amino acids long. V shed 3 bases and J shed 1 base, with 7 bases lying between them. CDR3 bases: TGTGCCAGTAGTATGGGCGGTTCTGGAAACACCATATATTTT. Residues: CASSMGGSGNTIYF.

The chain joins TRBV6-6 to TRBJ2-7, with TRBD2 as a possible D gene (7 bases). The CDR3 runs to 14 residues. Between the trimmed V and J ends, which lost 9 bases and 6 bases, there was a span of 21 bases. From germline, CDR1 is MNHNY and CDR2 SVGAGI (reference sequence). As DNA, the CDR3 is TGTGCCAGTCGTCGGGGGCGGGAGTCGCTCGAGCAGTACTTC. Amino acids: CASRRGRESLEQYF.

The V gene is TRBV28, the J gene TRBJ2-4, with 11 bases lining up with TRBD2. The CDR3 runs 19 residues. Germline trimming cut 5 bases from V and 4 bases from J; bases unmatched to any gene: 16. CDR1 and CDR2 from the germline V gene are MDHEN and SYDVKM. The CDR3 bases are TGTGCCAGCAGTCCACCCAGAGCTAGCGGGAGGTTGGTTAAAAACATTCAGTACTTC. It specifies CASSPPRASGRLVKNIQYF.

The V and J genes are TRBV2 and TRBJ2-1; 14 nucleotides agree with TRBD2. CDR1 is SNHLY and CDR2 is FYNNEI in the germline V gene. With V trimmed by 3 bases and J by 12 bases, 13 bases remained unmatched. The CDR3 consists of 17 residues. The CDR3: CASSEGLAGAVRDGQFF. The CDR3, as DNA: TGTGCCAGCAGTGAGGGACTAGCGGGAGCCGTACGGGACGGGCAGTTCTTC. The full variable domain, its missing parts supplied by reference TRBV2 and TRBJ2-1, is EPEVTQTPSHQVTQMGQEVILRCVPISNHLYFYWYRQILGQKVEFLVSFYNNEISEKSEIFDDQFSVERPDGSNFTLKIRSTKLEDSAMYFCASSEGLAGAVRDGQFFGPGTRLTVL.

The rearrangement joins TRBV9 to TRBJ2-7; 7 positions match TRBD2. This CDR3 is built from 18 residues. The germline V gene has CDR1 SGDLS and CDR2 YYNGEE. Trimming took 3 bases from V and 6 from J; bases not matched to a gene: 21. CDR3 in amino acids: CASSASAVSGRGSGEQYF. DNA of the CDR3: TGTGCCAGCAGCGCGTCTGCTGTCTCGGGGAGGGGTTCAGGCGAGCAGTACTTC.

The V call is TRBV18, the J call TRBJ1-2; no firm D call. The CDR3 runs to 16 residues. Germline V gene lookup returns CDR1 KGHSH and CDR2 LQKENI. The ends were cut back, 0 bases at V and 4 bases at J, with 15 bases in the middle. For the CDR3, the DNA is TGTGCCAGCTCACCACCGATTTTCAGTAGAGTCTATGGCTACACCTTC. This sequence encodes CASSPPIFSRVYGYTF.

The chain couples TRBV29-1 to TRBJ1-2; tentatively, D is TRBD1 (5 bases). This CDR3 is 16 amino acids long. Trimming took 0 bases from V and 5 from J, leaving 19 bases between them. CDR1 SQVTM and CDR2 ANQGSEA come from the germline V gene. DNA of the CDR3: TGCAGCGTTGAAGATCGGCTTGGGGGAGTAGGGTATGGCTACACCTTC. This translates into CSVEDRLGGVGYGYTF.

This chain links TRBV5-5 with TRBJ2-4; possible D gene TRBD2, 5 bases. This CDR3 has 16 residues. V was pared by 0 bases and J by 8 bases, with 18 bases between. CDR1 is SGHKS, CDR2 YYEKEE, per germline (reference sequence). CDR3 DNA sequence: TGTGCCAGCAGCTTGGTATGGTCGAGGGTTGCGGACATTCAGTACTTC. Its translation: CASSLVWSRVADIQYF.

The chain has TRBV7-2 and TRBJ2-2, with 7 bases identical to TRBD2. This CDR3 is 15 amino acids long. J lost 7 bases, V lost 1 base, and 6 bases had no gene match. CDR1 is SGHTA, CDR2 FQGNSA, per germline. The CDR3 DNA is TGTGCCAGCAGCTTAGTTGGCGGGGGAGGCGGGGAGCTGTTTTTT. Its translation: CASSLVGGGGGELFF.

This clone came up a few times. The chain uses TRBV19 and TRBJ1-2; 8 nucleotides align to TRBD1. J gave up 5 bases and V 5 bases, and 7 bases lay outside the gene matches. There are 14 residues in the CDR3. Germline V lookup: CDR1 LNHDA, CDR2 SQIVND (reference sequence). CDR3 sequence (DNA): TGTGCCAGTAGTCCGGGACAGGCGAATTATGGCTACACCTTC. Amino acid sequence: CASSPGQANYGYTF.

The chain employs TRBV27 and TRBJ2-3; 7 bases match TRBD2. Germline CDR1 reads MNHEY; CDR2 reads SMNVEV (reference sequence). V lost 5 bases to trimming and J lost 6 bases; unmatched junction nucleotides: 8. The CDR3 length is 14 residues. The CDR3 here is CASSLLARGDTQYF. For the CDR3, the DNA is TGTGCCAGCAGTCTACTAGCGCGGGGGGATACGCAGTATTTT.

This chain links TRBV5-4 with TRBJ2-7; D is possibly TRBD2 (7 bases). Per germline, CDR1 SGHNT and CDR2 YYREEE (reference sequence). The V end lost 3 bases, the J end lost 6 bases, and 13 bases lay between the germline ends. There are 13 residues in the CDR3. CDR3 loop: CASSSGGPSEQYF. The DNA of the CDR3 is TGTGCCAGCAGCTCCGGGGGGCCCTCCGAGCAGTACTTC.

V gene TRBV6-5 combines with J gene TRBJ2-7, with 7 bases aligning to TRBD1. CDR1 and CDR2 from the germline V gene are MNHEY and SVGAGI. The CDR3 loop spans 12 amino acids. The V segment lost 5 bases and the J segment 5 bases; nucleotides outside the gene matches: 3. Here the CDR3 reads CASSTTGDEQYF. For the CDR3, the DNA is TGTGCCAGCAGTACCACAGGGGACGAGCAGTACTTC.

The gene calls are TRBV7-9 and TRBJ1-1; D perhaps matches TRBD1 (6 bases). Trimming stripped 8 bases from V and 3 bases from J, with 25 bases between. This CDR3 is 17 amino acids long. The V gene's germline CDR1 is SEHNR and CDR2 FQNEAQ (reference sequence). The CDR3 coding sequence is TGTGCCAGCCTACTACCCCCACCGGGGGCCGGTGACACTGAAGCTTTCTTT. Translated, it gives CASLLPPPGAGDTEAFF. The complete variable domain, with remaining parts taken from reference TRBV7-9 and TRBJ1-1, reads DTGVSQNPRHKITKRGQNVTFRCDPISEHNRLYWYRQTLGQGPEFLTYFQNEAQLEKSRLLSDRFSAERPKGSFSTLEIQRTEQGDSAMYLCASLLPPPGAGDTEAFFGQGTRLTVV.

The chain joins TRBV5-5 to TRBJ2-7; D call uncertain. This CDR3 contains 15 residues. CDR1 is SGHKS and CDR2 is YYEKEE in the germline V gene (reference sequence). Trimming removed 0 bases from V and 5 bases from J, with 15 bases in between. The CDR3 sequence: CASSLEWTVVDEQYF. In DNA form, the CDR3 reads TGTGCCAGCAGCTTGGAATGGACGGTCGTAGACGAGCAGTACTTC.